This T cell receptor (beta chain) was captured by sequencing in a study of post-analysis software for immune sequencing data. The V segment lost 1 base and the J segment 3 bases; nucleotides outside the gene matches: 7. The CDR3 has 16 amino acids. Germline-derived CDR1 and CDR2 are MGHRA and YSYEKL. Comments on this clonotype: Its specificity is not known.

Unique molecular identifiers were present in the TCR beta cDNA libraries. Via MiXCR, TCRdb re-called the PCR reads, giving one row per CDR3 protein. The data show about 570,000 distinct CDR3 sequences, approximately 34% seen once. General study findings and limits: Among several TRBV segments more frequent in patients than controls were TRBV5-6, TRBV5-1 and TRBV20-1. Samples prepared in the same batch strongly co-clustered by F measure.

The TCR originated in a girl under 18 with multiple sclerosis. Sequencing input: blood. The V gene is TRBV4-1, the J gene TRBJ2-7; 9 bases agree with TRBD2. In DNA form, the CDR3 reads TGCGCCAGCAGCCAAGTGGTCAGCGGGGGGATCTACGAGCAGTACTTC. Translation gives CASSQVVSGGIYEQYF.